The T cell receptor beta chain described here comes from a study of cytomegalovirus exposure and HLA in healthy donors. Findings of the study overall: Later work associated fewer than 20,000 TCR beta sequences with HLA alleles at 0.05 false discovery rate.

As for this clone: Its antigen is not known.

PCR employed 60 Vbeta and 13 Jbeta primers. The repertoire was sequenced with immunoSEQ multiplex PCR; TCRdb's copy has only in-frame clones and lacks some. The sample carries 150,000 to 170,000 clones, about four fifths recorded once. The CDR3 covers 14 residues. CDR1 and CDR2 (germline): SGHTA, FQGNSA. With 3 bases removed from V and 3 bases from J, the gap between germline ends came to 12 bases. The chain recombines TRBV7-2 with TRBJ2-7; D not certain. Sequenced material: PBMCs. The clonotype comes from a man aged 25 to 40 in good health and CMV-seropositive. CDR3 DNA: TGTGCCAGCAGCTTCAGTTTCACCATCTACGAGCAGTACTTC. Translating it yields CASSFSFTIYEQYF. Full variable domain (missing parts from reference TRBV7-2 and TRBJ2-7): GAGVSQSPSNKVTEKGKDVELRCDPISGHTALYWYRQSLGQGLEFLIYFQGNSAPDKSGLPSDRFSAERTGGSVSTLTIQRTQQEDSAVYLCASSFSFTIYEQYFGPGTRLTVT.